The clone carrying this T cell receptor (beta chain) occurred many times. What it recognizes is unknown. The sample belongs to a study of CD8 T cells in ankylosing spondylitis. Whole-study results and caveats: Significant enrichment of disease-linked clones was reported in matched ankylosing spondylitis synovial fluid. Earlier authors reported some of these motif variants in reactive arthritis synovial fluid and blood. Ankylosing spondylitis blood appeared to be characterized by a TCR beta motif of roughly eight highly homologous variants. Disease-linked clones displayed a CD8+ phenotype and appeared relatively rarely in peripheral blood.

MiXCR, applied by TCRdb to the 5' RACE reads, yields one record per CDR3 protein. In the table there are 50,000 to 70,000 distinct CDR3 sequences, 6% to 8% of which are singletons. CDR1 and CDR2 (germline): WSHSY, SAAADI. The CDR3 extends over 14 amino acids. The V end was cut by 10 bases, the J end by 0 bases, with 16 bases between. Sequencing was done on a sample of synovial fluid, either unsorted or a sorted T cell fraction (not recorded which). This rearrangement joins TRBV10-2 to TRBJ2-7; D unclear. This TCR was sampled from a male donor with ankylosing spondylitis. The CDR3 reads CATFPRFSSYEQYF. Here the CDR3 DNA reads TGCGCCACTTTCCCCAGGTTTAGCTCCTACGAGCAGTACTTC.